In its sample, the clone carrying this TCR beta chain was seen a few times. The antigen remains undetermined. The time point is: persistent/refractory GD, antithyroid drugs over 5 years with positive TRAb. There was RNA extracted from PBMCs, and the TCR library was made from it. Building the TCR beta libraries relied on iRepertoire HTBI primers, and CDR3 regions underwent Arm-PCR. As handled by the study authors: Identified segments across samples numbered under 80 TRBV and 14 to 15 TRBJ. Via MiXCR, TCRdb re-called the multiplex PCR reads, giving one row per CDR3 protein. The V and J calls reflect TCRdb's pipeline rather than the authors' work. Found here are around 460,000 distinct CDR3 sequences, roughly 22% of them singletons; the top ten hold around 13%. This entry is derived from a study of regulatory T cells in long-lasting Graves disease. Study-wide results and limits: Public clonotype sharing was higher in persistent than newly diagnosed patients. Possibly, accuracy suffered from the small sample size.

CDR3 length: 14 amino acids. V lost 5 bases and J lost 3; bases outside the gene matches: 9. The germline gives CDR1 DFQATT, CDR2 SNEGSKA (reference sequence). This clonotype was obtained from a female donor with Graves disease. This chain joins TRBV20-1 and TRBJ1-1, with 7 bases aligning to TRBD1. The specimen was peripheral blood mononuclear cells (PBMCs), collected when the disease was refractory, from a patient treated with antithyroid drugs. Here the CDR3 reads CSAGRGLWDTEAFF. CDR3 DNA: TGCAGTGCTGGGAGGGGGCTGTGGGACACTGAAGCTTTCTTT.